This is a list of T cell receptor beta chains from one sample in a study of blood T cell repertoires in COVID-19. Using immunoSEQ multiplex PCR, the repertoire was profiled, and TCRdb retains in-frame clones only, with some absent. Here the sample spans about 130,000 clones, nearly 90% being singletons. The sequenced material came from peripheral blood. The source of these receptors is an elderly woman with acute or convalescent COVID-19. Both conserved end residues are part of each CDR3. A D gene is named only where the DNA matches it firmly. Clone size is not always given. Where it is, it says once, few, many or a class for expanded clones.

v_call: TRBV19
clone_size: NA
d_call: TRBD1
j_call: TRBJ2-7
cdr3_nt: TGTGCCAGTAGTATTACCGGGACAGCATACGAGCAGTACTTC
cdr3_aa: CASSITGTAYEQYF

v_call: TRBV6-5
clone_size: NA
d_call: NA
j_call: TRBJ1-2
cdr3_nt: TGTGCCAGCAGAGGCGACAGATCCAGCTATGGCTACACCTTC
cdr3_aa: CASRGDRSSYGYTF

v_call: TRBV27
clone_size: NA
d_call: NA
j_call: TRBJ2-7
cdr3_nt: TGTGCCAGCTCCCCCACTTCAAATTACGAGCAGTACTTC
cdr3_aa: CASSPTSNYEQYF

v_call: TRBV5-1
clone_size: NA
d_call: NA
j_call: TRBJ2-2
cdr3_nt: TGCGCCAGCAGCCCGGGGTCTACGGGGACCGGGGAGCTGTTTTTT
cdr3_aa: CASSPGSTGTGELFF

v_call: TRBV25-1
clone_size: NA
d_call: NA
j_call: TRBJ2-5
cdr3_nt: TGTGCCAGCAGTTCCCGGGGAGGCTACCGGGCGGGGCAAGAGACCCAGTACTTC
cdr3_aa: CASSSRGGYRAGQETQYF

v_call: TRBV6-5
clone_size: NA
d_call: NA
j_call: TRBJ2-3
cdr3_nt: TGTGCCAGCAGCAGCGGCGGGGGCACAGATACGCAGTATTTT
cdr3_aa: CASSSGGGTDTQYF

v_call: TRBV7-9
clone_size: NA
d_call: TRBD1
j_call: TRBJ1-4
cdr3_nt: TGTGCCAGCAGCCCGGGACAGGGGAACGAAAAACTGTTTTTT
cdr3_aa: CASSPGQGNEKLFF

v_call: TRBV5-1
clone_size: NA
d_call: NA
j_call: TRBJ1-5
cdr3_nt: TGCGCCAGCAGCTTGAGCGGGAATAGCAATCAGCCCCAGCATTTT
cdr3_aa: CASSLSGNSNQPQHF

v_call: TRBV27
clone_size: NA
d_call: TRBD1
j_call: TRBJ1-4
cdr3_nt: TGTGCCAGCAGTTTGTTCGGACAGGGTTTAGAAAAACTGTTTTTT
cdr3_aa: CASSLFGQGLEKLFF

v_call: TRBV5-1
clone_size: NA
d_call: TRBD1
j_call: TRBJ2-3
cdr3_nt: TGCGCCAGCAGCTTGAACCGACAGGGGACAGATACGCAGTATTTT
cdr3_aa: CASSLNRQGTDTQYF

v_call: TRBV19
clone_size: NA
d_call: NA
j_call: TRBJ1-2
cdr3_nt: TGTGCCAGTAGCAGAGTAACAGGGAACTATGGCTACACCTTC
cdr3_aa: CASSRVTGNYGYTF

v_call: TRBV7-2
clone_size: NA
d_call: TRBD2
j_call: TRBJ2-1
cdr3_nt: TGTGCCAGCAGCTTCTCTAGCGGCTACAATGAGCAGTTCTTC
cdr3_aa: CASSFSSGYNEQFF

v_call: TRBV6-5
clone_size: NA
d_call: TRBD1
j_call: TRBJ1-5
cdr3_nt: TGTGCCAGCATACAGGGGTATCGCAATCAGCCCCAGCATTTT
cdr3_aa: CASIQGYRNQPQHF

v_call: TRBV3-1/TRBV3-2
clone_size: NA
d_call: TRBD2
j_call: TRBJ2-7
cdr3_nt: TGTGCCAGCAGTCCCACTAGCGGGCGTTCCTACGAGCAGTACTTC
cdr3_aa: CASSPTSGRSYEQYF

v_call: TRBV7-2
clone_size: NA
d_call: NA
j_call: TRBJ1-6
cdr3_nt: TGTGCCAGCAGCTTACTAGGCATGTATAATTCACCCCTCCACTTT
cdr3_aa: CASSLLGMYNSPLHF

v_call: TRBV6-6
clone_size: NA
d_call: TRBD2
j_call: TRBJ2-3
cdr3_nt: TGTGCCAGCAGTTATCCGACTAGCGGGACAAGCCATACGCAGTATTTT
cdr3_aa: CASSYPTSGTSHTQYF

v_call: TRBV7-6
clone_size: NA
d_call: TRBD2
j_call: TRBJ2-2
cdr3_nt: TGTGCCAGCAGCCCCCGGGGAGCGGGGGGCACCGGGGAGCTGTTTTTT
cdr3_aa: CASSPRGAGGTGELFF

v_call: TRBV2
clone_size: once
d_call: TRBD1
j_call: TRBJ1-1
cdr3_nt: TGTGCCAGCAGTTTCCAGCCAGGGGGCGAGGGAGCTTTCTTT
cdr3_aa: CASSFQPGGEGAFF

v_call: TRBV5-1
clone_size: NA
d_call: NA
j_call: TRBJ2-5
cdr3_nt: TGCGCCAGCAGCTTGGATACGGGAGAGGAGACCCAGTACTTC
cdr3_aa: CASSLDTGEETQYF

v_call: TRBV9
clone_size: NA
d_call: TRBD1
j_call: TRBJ1-6
cdr3_nt: TGTGCCAGCAGCGTATCGGGGCGGGACAGTTACAATTCACCCCTCCACTTT
cdr3_aa: CASSVSGRDSYNSPLHF

v_call: TRBV21-1
clone_size: NA
d_call: NA
j_call: TRBJ1-3
cdr3_nt: TGTGCCAGCAGGCTTTGGGGCCGCAGAAACACCATATATTTT
cdr3_aa: CASRLWGRRNTIYF

v_call: TRBV9
clone_size: NA
d_call: NA
j_call: TRBJ2-1
cdr3_nt: TGTGCCAGCAGCGTAGGTGTAGCGGCGGAAAGCTCCTACAATGAGCAGTTCTTC
cdr3_aa: CASSVGVAAESSYNEQFF

v_call: TRBV21-1
clone_size: NA
d_call: NA
j_call: TRBJ2-7
cdr3_nt: TGTGCCAGCAGCAAAGCCGGGACAGGGGAGTACGAGCAGTACTTC
cdr3_aa: CASSKAGTGEYEQYF

v_call: TRBV24-1
clone_size: once
d_call: NA
j_call: TRBJ2-1
cdr3_nt: TGTGCCACCAGTGTGGCGGGATCGAGGAATGAGCAGTTCTTC
cdr3_aa: CATSVAGSRNEQFF

v_call: TRBV6-1
clone_size: NA
d_call: NA
j_call: TRBJ1-1
cdr3_nt: TGTGCCAGCAGTGAGAGGGCCACTGAAGCTTTCTTT
cdr3_aa: CASSERATEAFF

v_call: TRBV9
clone_size: NA
d_call: NA
j_call: TRBJ2-1
cdr3_nt: TGTGCCAGCAGCGTAGGCCAGGGGTCCTACAATGAGCAGTTCTTC
cdr3_aa: CASSVGQGSYNEQFF

v_call: TRBV3-1/TRBV3-2
clone_size: NA
d_call: NA
j_call: TRBJ2-5
cdr3_nt: TGTGCCAGCAGCCAAGATCGGGACTCCCGGCAGTACTTC
cdr3_aa: CASSQDRDSRQYF

v_call: TRBV27
clone_size: NA
d_call: TRBD2
j_call: TRBJ2-3
cdr3_nt: TGTGCCAGCAGTACGGTACTAGCGACCGGCACAGATACGCAGTATTTT
cdr3_aa: CASSTVLATGTDTQYF

v_call: TRBV2
clone_size: once
d_call: NA
j_call: TRBJ2-3
cdr3_nt: TGTGCCAGCAGTGCCAGGGGCGCAACAGATACGCAGTATTTT
cdr3_aa: CASSARGATDTQYF

v_call: TRBV5-1
clone_size: NA
d_call: TRBD1
j_call: TRBJ2-5
cdr3_nt: TGCGCCAGCAGCGGGGGTGGGCGGACAGGGAAAGAGACCCAGTACTTC
cdr3_aa: CASSGGGRTGKETQYF

v_call: TRBV27
clone_size: NA
d_call: TRBD1
j_call: TRBJ2-2
cdr3_nt: TGTGCCAGCAAACAGGGGGCGGGAACCGGGGAGCTGTTTTTT
cdr3_aa: CASKQGAGTGELFF

v_call: TRBV15
clone_size: NA
d_call: TRBD2
j_call: TRBJ2-7
cdr3_nt: TGTGCCACCAGCAGAGATCTGGGTAGCGGGGTTTACGAGCAGTACTTC
cdr3_aa: CATSRDLGSGVYEQYF

v_call: TRBV29-1
clone_size: NA
d_call: TRBD2
j_call: TRBJ2-1
cdr3_nt: TGCAGCGTTGAGAAGAGCGGGAGGGTGGGCAATGAGCAGTTCTTC
cdr3_aa: CSVEKSGRVGNEQFF

v_call: TRBV7-3
clone_size: NA
d_call: NA
j_call: TRBJ2-1
cdr3_nt: TGTGCCAGCAGCTTAAACCCTCACGGCAATGAGCAGTTCTTC
cdr3_aa: CASSLNPHGNEQFF

v_call: TRBV7-2
clone_size: NA
d_call: TRBD2
j_call: TRBJ2-5
cdr3_nt: TGTGCCAGCAGCTCCAGCGGGGCTCAAGAGACCCAGTACTTC
cdr3_aa: CASSSSGAQETQYF

v_call: TRBV29-1
clone_size: NA
d_call: NA
j_call: TRBJ1-5
cdr3_nt: TGCAGCGTTGAAGTACAGGGTAGCAATCAGCCCCAGCATTTT
cdr3_aa: CSVEVQGSNQPQHF

v_call: TRBV20-1
clone_size: NA
d_call: TRBD2
j_call: TRBJ2-3
cdr3_nt: TGCAGTGCTAGTCCTCCTACTAGCGGGGGGGGAGATACGCAGTATTTT
cdr3_aa: CSASPPTSGGGDTQYF

v_call: TRBV7-3
clone_size: NA
d_call: NA
j_call: TRBJ2-2
cdr3_nt: TGTGCCAGCAGCCAAGGAGGGAACACCGGGGAGCTGTTTTTT
cdr3_aa: CASSQGGNTGELFF

v_call: TRBV7-3
clone_size: NA
d_call: NA
j_call: TRBJ2-2
cdr3_nt: TGTGCCAGCAGCTTAACTTCGGGCGGGGAGCTGTTTTTT
cdr3_aa: CASSLTSGGELFF

v_call: TRBV21-1
clone_size: NA
d_call: NA
j_call: TRBJ1-3
cdr3_nt: TGTGCCAGCAGCACACGGGACAGGGTGTTCACCATATATTTT
cdr3_aa: CASSTRDRVFTIYF

v_call: TRBV19
clone_size: NA
d_call: TRBD2
j_call: TRBJ2-2
cdr3_nt: TGTGCCAGTAGTCCTCCGGGACTAGCGGGATCCGGGGAGCTGTTTTTT
cdr3_aa: CASSPPGLAGSGELFF

v_call: TRBV27
clone_size: NA
d_call: NA
j_call: TRBJ1-3
cdr3_nt: TGTGCCAGCAGCCCTGCAGGGGACGGAAACACCATATATTTT
cdr3_aa: CASSPAGDGNTIYF

v_call: TRBV10-3
clone_size: NA
d_call: TRBD2
j_call: TRBJ2-6
cdr3_nt: TGTGCCATCATGGGGGGGTTAGATCTGTCTGGGGCCAACGTCCTGACTTTC
cdr3_aa: CAIMGGLDLSGANVLTF

v_call: TRBV9
clone_size: NA
d_call: TRBD1
j_call: TRBJ1-4
cdr3_nt: TGTGCCAGCAGCGTACAGGGGGTAGGAGAAAAACTGTTTTTT
cdr3_aa: CASSVQGVGEKLFF

v_call: TRBV7-2
clone_size: NA
d_call: NA
j_call: TRBJ1-2
cdr3_nt: TGTGCCAGCAGCTTAACAGGGATTGGCTACACCTTC
cdr3_aa: CASSLTGIGYTF

v_call: TRBV19
clone_size: NA
d_call: TRBD1
j_call: TRBJ2-4
cdr3_nt: TGTGCCAGTAGTCCCCATCCGGGACAGGGGTTTGACATTCAGTACTTC
cdr3_aa: CASSPHPGQGFDIQYF

v_call: TRBV3-1/TRBV3-2
clone_size: NA
d_call: NA
j_call: TRBJ1-2
cdr3_nt: TGTGCCAGCAGCCAAGGCGGGACCTATGGCTACACCTTC
cdr3_aa: CASSQGGTYGYTF

v_call: TRBV28
clone_size: NA
d_call: TRBD1
j_call: TRBJ1-1
cdr3_nt: TGTGCCAGCAGTACCATTGGAGGGGGCGTTAACACTGAAGCTTTCTTT
cdr3_aa: CASSTIGGGVNTEAFF

v_call: TRBV28
clone_size: NA
d_call: TRBD2
j_call: TRBJ2-1
cdr3_nt: TGTGCCAGCAGTTCGACTAGCGGGAAGGCGAATGAGCAGTTCTTC
cdr3_aa: CASSSTSGKANEQFF

v_call: TRBV28
clone_size: NA
d_call: NA
j_call: TRBJ1-5
cdr3_nt: TGTGCCAGCAGCCTTAGCGCGGTTCATCAGCCCCAGCATTTT
cdr3_aa: CASSLSAVHQPQHF

v_call: TRBV6-5
clone_size: NA
d_call: TRBD1
j_call: TRBJ2-2
cdr3_nt: TGTGCCAGCAGTACGGGACAGGGGGACACCGGGGAGCTGTTTTTT
cdr3_aa: CASSTGQGDTGELFF

v_call: TRBV3-1/TRBV3-2
clone_size: NA
d_call: TRBD2
j_call: TRBJ2-3
cdr3_nt: TGTGCCAGCAGCCAGGATACTAGCGGGACCAGCACAGATACGCAGTATTTT
cdr3_aa: CASSQDTSGTSTDTQYF

v_call: TRBV2
clone_size: NA
d_call: TRBD1
j_call: TRBJ1-2
cdr3_nt: TGTGCCAGCAGTGGTACCGGGACAGCCGTCCCTAACTATGGCTACACCTTC
cdr3_aa: CASSGTGTAVPNYGYTF

v_call: TRBV9
clone_size: NA
d_call: TRBD2
j_call: TRBJ2-3
cdr3_nt: TGTGCCAGCAGCGTAGGGGCTAGCGGAACTACAGATACGCAGTATTTT
cdr3_aa: CASSVGASGTTDTQYF

v_call: TRBV6-2/TRBV6-3
clone_size: NA
d_call: NA
j_call: TRBJ1-2
cdr3_nt: TGTGCCAGCAGTTACTCGACGTCAGGGGCGAGTGGCTACACCTTC
cdr3_aa: CASSYSTSGASGYTF

v_call: TRBV28
clone_size: NA
d_call: TRBD2
j_call: TRBJ2-7
cdr3_nt: TGTGCCAGCAGTTTAGCCGCCGGGACTAGCGGTGACGAGCAGTACTTC
cdr3_aa: CASSLAAGTSGDEQYF

v_call: TRBV5-1
clone_size: once
d_call: TRBD2
j_call: TRBJ2-1
cdr3_nt: TGCGCCAGCAGCCTTAGCGGGGGGGCTTTGAATGAGCAGTTCTTC
cdr3_aa: CASSLSGGALNEQFF

v_call: TRBV6-2/TRBV6-3
clone_size: NA
d_call: NA
j_call: TRBJ1-2
cdr3_nt: TGTGCCAGCAGTTACAATGGAGGGCCCGGCTACACCTTC
cdr3_aa: CASSYNGGPGYTF

v_call: TRBV18
clone_size: NA
d_call: NA
j_call: TRBJ1-6
cdr3_nt: TGTGCCAGCTCACCACCGGGGCAGGGTAATTCACCCCTCCACTTT
cdr3_aa: CASSPPGQGNSPLHF

v_call: TRBV19
clone_size: NA
d_call: TRBD1
j_call: TRBJ1-1
cdr3_nt: TGTGCCAGTAGTTTTCCGGGACAGGGGACTGAAGCTTTCTTT
cdr3_aa: CASSFPGQGTEAFF